The 27 T cell receptor beta chains below all came from one sample that was sequenced in a study of blood T cell repertoires in COVID-19. Assay used: immunoSEQ multiplex PCR; TCRdb lists only in-frame clones, some missing. The repertoire holds some 110,000 clones, with roughly 85% as singletons. The specimen was peripheral blood. The receptors were sampled from a middle-aged man with acute or convalescent COVID-19.

J is TRBJ2-5 and V is TRBV2, with 10 bases that match TRBD2. There are 15 residues in the CDR3. V dropped 4 bases and J dropped 7; count of bases not matched to a gene: 9. Germline CDR1 and CDR2: SNHLY and FYNNEI. CDR3 nucleotides: TGTGCCAGCAGTGTTTCTAGCGGGGGCCCCACGACCCAGTACTTC. The encoded protein is CASSVSSGGPTTQYF.

This sequence joins TRBV9 and TRBJ2-6, with 10 bases identical to TRBD1. CDR1 SGDLS and CDR2 YYNGEE come from the germline V gene. The V gene end was trimmed by 1 base and the J gene end by 4 bases; junction bases not matched to a gene: 5. The CDR3 covers 17 residues. CDR3 DNA: TGTGCCAGCAGCGTACGGGGACAGGGGTACGGGGCCAACGTCCTGACTTTC. Protein: CASSVRGQGYGANVLTF.

This clone was picked up a small number of times. This chain uses TRBV10-1 with TRBJ2-1; possible D gene TRBD2, 6 bases. Deletions cut 0 bases from V and 9 bases from J, with 15 bases between. Germline CDR1 is WNHNN and CDR2 is SYGVQD (reference sequence). This CDR3 is 15 amino acids long. In DNA, the CDR3 is TGCGCCAGCAGTGAGTCGAGTGTCCGGGACTTTGAGCAGTTCTTC. It translates to CASSESSVRDFEQFF.

The CDR3 coding sequence is TGTGCCAGCAGCCTCGGCGGGGGGCTTAGCGGGGAGCTGTTTTTT. This encodes CASSLGGGLSGELFF. The V and J genes are TRBV11-3 and TRBJ2-2, with 8 nucleotides matching TRBD2. The CDR3 runs 15 residues. Trimming at V came to 5 bases and at J to 7 bases, leaving 9 bases not matched to a gene. CDR1 is SGHNT and CDR2 is YENEEA in the germline V gene.

The rearrangement joins TRBV9 to TRBJ2-1; no reliable D call. This CDR3 comprises 14 residues. V was pared by 1 base and J by 5 bases, with 10 bases between. Germline V CDR1 and CDR2: SGDLS, YYNGEE. The CDR3 here is CASSVTTRNNEQFF. In DNA form, the CDR3 reads TGTGCCAGCAGCGTAACTACCAGAAACAATGAGCAGTTCTTC.

The chain carries TRBV7-8 and TRBJ1-6; TRBD1 might be the D (6 bases). There are 14 residues in the CDR3. CDR1 and CDR2 from the germline V gene are SGHVS and FQNEAQ. Trimming stripped 5 bases from V and 8 bases from J, with 13 bases between. The CDR3 sequence is CASSKTGYDSPLHF. CDR3 coding DNA: TGTGCCAGCAGCAAAACAGGGTATGATTCACCCCTCCACTTT.

The CDR3 protein is CSASAQGLYNSPLHF. The CDR3 bases are TGCAGTGCTAGTGCTCAGGGTTTATATAATTCACCCCTCCACTTT. The rearrangement links TRBV20-1 to TRBJ1-6; D perhaps matches TRBD1 (5 bases). The CDR3 consists of 15 residues. V was pared by 3 bases and J by 4 bases, with 13 bases between. Germline lookup yields CDR1 DFQATT and CDR2 SNEGSKA (reference sequence).

This rearrangement joins TRBV4-1 to TRBJ2-7; D remains ambiguous. Trimming cost V 1 base and J 0 bases, with 10 bases left between them. The germline gives CDR1 MGHRA, CDR2 YSYEKL. This CDR3 contains 15 residues. The CDR3 here is CASSQGIGASYEQYF. Here the CDR3 DNA reads TGCGCCAGCAGCCAAGGTATAGGAGCCTCCTACGAGCAGTACTTC.

The chain links TRBV10-2 to TRBJ2-7; TRBD1 agrees at 12 bases. The trim removed 3 bases at V and 6 bases at J, leaving 9 bases unmatched. The CDR3 sequence is 16 residues long. Germline V gives CDR1 WSHSY, CDR2 SAAADI. The CDR3, as DNA: TGCGCCAGCAGTGAAACCCCGGGACAGGGGGCCTCCGAGCAGTACTTC. Translation: CASSETPGQGASEQYF.

This clone was detected a few times. The rearrangement uses TRBV18 and TRBJ1-1; D is undetermined. CDR1 and CDR2 (germline): KGHSH, LQKENI. V lost 3 bases and J 4 bases, leaving 9 bases between the germline ends. The CDR3 has 13 amino acids. CDR3: CASSPTRPTEAFF. The DNA of the CDR3 is TGTGCCAGCTCACCCACCAGGCCCACTGAAGCTTTCTTT.

The rearrangement uses TRBV5-4 and TRBJ2-3, with a possible D match to TRBD1 (5 bases). The V and J ends lost 0 bases and 0 bases respectively, with 8 bases between them. This CDR3 region has 15 residues. Germline V CDR1 and CDR2: SGHNT, YYREEE (reference sequence). DNA of the CDR3: TGTGCCAGCAGCTTGGCCCCAGGGAGCACAGATACGCAGTATTTT. Amino acids: CASSLAPGSTDTQYF.

In its sample, this clone was seen once. The chain has TRBV9 and TRBJ2-1; the D gene is possibly TRBD2 (5 bases). Germline V CDR1 and CDR2: SGDLS, YYNGEE. Trimming stripped 2 bases from V and 5 bases from J, with 14 bases between. This CDR3 contains 15 residues. CDR3 residues: CASSVHGIPDNEQFF. The CDR3 nucleotides read TGTGCCAGCAGCGTTCACGGGATACCAGACAATGAGCAGTTCTTC.

The V and J genes are TRBV13 and TRBJ1-1, with D unclear. CDR1 is PRHDT, CDR2 FYEKMQ, per germline (reference sequence). V lost 1 base and J 1 base, leaving 4 bases between the germline ends. The CDR3 is 13 amino acids. The CDR3 DNA sequence: TGTGCCAGCAGCTTAGCGGGGAACACTGAAGCTTTCTTT. Its protein is CASSLAGNTEAFF.

V usage is TRBV6-5 and J usage is TRBJ2-3; 7 nucleotides match TRBD1. In germline, CDR1 is MNHEY, CDR2 SVGAGI. The CDR3 runs to 14 residues. The V gene end was trimmed by 5 bases and the J gene end by 0 bases; junction bases not matched to a gene: 2. CDR3 nucleotides: TGTGCCAGCAGTAACAGGGGTAGCACAGATACGCAGTATTTT. It is translated as CASSNRGSTDTQYF.

V gene TRBV5-5 combines with J gene TRBJ2-3, with 7 nucleotides matching TRBD2. Germline CDR1 reads SGHKS; CDR2 reads YYEKEE (reference sequence). The length of the CDR3 is 19 residues. V lost 0 bases and J lost 1; bases outside the gene matches: 14. CDR3 sequence: CASSLASRDYLFRTDTQYF. CDR3 bases: TGTGCCAGCAGCTTGGCCTCCCGGGACTACTTATTCCGCACAGATACGCAGTATTTT.

The gene calls are TRBV15 and TRBJ2-3; TRBD1 matches at 9 bases. Germline values: CDR1 LNHNV, CDR2 YYDKDF (reference sequence). The CDR3 has 16 amino acids. J lost 3 bases, V lost 3 bases, and 7 bases had no gene match. The CDR3 DNA reads as TGTGCCACCAGCAGCGATACAGGGGGCACTACAGATACGCAGTATTTT. As protein: CATSSDTGGTTDTQYF. The whole variable domain, remainder taken from reference TRBV15 and TRBJ2-3, is DAMVIQNPRYQVTQFGKPVTLSCSQTLNHNVMYWYQQKSSQAPKLLFHYYDKDFNNEADTPDNFQSRRPNTSFCFLDIRSPGLGDTAMYLCATSSDTGGTTDTQYFGPGTRLTVL.

This clone was seen a single time. The chain links TRBV7-2 to TRBJ1-4; 7 bases are a match to TRBD1. This CDR3 spans 16 amino acids. Trimming took 1 base from V and 4 from J; bases not matched to a gene: 6. The germline CDR1 and CDR2 sequences are SGHTA and FQGNSA. CDR3 bases: TGTGCCAGCAGCTTAGGATGGACAGGACTTAATGAAAAACTGTTTTTT. It specifies CASSLGWTGLNEKLFF.

The chain has TRBV29-1 and TRBJ2-2; tentatively, D is TRBD2 (5 bases). Germline V gives CDR1 SQVTM, CDR2 ANQGSEA. This CDR3 spans 15 amino acids. The V gene lost 4 bases and the J gene lost 6 bases, with 18 bases spanning the gap. Written as DNA, the CDR3 is TGCAGCGTTGCCCCATCAGGACTCTACCCCGGGGAGCTGTTTTTT. It yields the protein CSVAPSGLYPGELFF.

This chain joins TRBV7-2 and TRBJ2-5, with D possibly TRBD2 on 7 matching bases. CDR3 length: 16 amino acids. Germline V gives CDR1 SGHTA, CDR2 FQGNSA. The germline V and J ends were trimmed by 4 bases and 5 bases, with 20 bases remaining between them. CDR3 sequence (DNA): TGTGCCAGCAGCTACGGGGGGCTAGCAGGAGGTGAGACCCAGTACTTC. Protein sequence: CASSYGGLAGGETQYF.

V is TRBV5-1 and J is TRBJ2-7; 7 bases match TRBD1. V trimming: 4 bases; J trimming: 4 bases; junction bases outside the gene matches: 8. The CDR3 covers 14 residues. CDR1 and CDR2 from the germline V gene are SGHRS and YFSETQ. As DNA, the CDR3 is TGCGCCAGCAGCCGTGTAGGGACAGAATACGAGCAGTACTTC. Protein sequence: CASSRVGTEYEQYF.

The chain is built from TRBV4-1 and TRBJ1-6; 9 bases match TRBD1. The CDR3 length is 15 residues. Losses at the gene ends were 1 base for V and 7 bases for J; bases not matched to a gene: 2. Looked up from germline, CDR1 is MGHRA and CDR2 is YSYEKL. The CDR3 nucleotides read TGCGCCAGCAGCCAAGCTGGGACAGGGAATTCACCCCTCCACTTT. Encoded protein: CASSQAGTGNSPLHF.

The genes are TRBV3-1 (or the pseudogene TRBV3-2) and TRBJ2-1; maybe TRBD2 (6 bases). This CDR3 has 15 residues. Trimming stripped 3 bases from V and 4 bases from J, with 13 bases between. Germline loops: CDR1 LGHDT, CDR2 YNNKEL (reference sequence). CDR3 in DNA: TGTGCCAGCAGCCAGGGTCACGGGGGATACAATGAGCAGTTCTTC. This sequence encodes CASSQGHGGYNEQFF.

This clone was found once. The chain has TRBV18 and TRBJ1-3; D might be TRBD1 (5 bases). Trimming left V 6 bases short and J 7 bases short, with 16 bases between. This CDR3 has 14 residues. CDR1 is KGHSH, CDR2 LQKENI, per germline. The CDR3 DNA reads as TGTGCCAGCTCGCTTAGGGGAGGCCTGAACACCATATATTTT. It specifies CASSLRGGLNTIYF.

The rearrangement joins TRBV3-1 (or the pseudogene TRBV3-2) to TRBJ2-7, with 7 bases that match TRBD2. After removal of 4 bases from V and 0 bases from J, the junction contained 9 bases not matched to a gene. The CDR3 totals 16 residues. Germline CDR1 is LGHDT and CDR2 is YNNKEL (reference sequence). The CDR3 region is CASSPPPWGGSYEQYF. In DNA form, the CDR3 reads TGTGCCAGCAGCCCCCCACCGTGGGGGGGCTCCTACGAGCAGTACTTC.

The chain carries TRBV19 and TRBJ2-6; 12 nucleotides agree with TRBD2. Losses at the gene ends were 11 bases for V and 7 bases for J; bases not matched to a gene: 15. Looked up from germline, CDR1 is LNHDA and CDR2 is SQIVND (reference sequence). The CDR3 covers 17 residues. This chain's CDR3 is CAASPLAGGIGANVLTF. CDR3 sequence (DNA): TGTGCCGCCTCCCCACTAGCGGGAGGTATAGGCGCCAACGTCCTGACTTTC. Full variable domain (missing parts from reference TRBV19 and TRBJ2-6): DGGITQSPKYLFRKEGQNVTLSCEQNLNHDAMYWYRQDPGQGLRLIYYSQIVNDFQKGDIAEGYSVSREKKESFPLTVTSAQKNPTAFYLCAASPLAGGIGANVLTFGAGSRLTVL.

J is TRBJ1-5 and V is TRBV6-5, with no clear D. This CDR3 is 15 amino acids long. The germline V and J ends were trimmed by 3 bases and 7 bases, with 16 bases remaining between them. CDR1 is MNHEY and CDR2 is SVGAGI in the germline V gene. The CDR3 nucleotides are TGTGCCAGCAGTTATTCCTCCGGGGTACGCCAGCCCCAGCATTTT. This translates into CASSYSSGVRQPQHF.

In nucleotides, the CDR3 is TGTGCCTGGAGCGCATGGACAGGGGGCAATGAGCAGTTCTTC. This sequence encodes CAWSAWTGGNEQFF. The chain links TRBV30 to TRBJ2-1; 10 bases line up with TRBD1. Germline V lookup: CDR1 GTSNPN, CDR2 SVGIG (reference sequence). The junction had 5 bases not matched to a gene; V was cut back by 3 bases and J by 6 bases. The length of the CDR3 is 14 residues.